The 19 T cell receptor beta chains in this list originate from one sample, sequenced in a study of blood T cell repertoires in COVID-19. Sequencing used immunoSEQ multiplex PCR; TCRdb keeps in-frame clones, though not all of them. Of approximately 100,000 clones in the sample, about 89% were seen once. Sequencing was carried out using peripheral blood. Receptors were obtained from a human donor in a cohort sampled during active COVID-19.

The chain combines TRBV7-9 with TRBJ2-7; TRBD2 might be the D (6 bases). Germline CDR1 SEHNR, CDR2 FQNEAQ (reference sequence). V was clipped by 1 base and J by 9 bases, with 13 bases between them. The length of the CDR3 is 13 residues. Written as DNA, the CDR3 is TGTGCCAGCAGCTTAGAGGGAGGATTGGGGCAGTACTTC. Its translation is CASSLEGGLGQYF.

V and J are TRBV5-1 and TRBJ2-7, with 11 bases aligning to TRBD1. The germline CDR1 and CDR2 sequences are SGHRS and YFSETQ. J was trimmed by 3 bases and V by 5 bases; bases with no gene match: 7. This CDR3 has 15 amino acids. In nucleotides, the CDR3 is TGCGCCAGCAGATCCCTGGACAGGGGGCTCTACGAGCAGTACTTC. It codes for CASRSLDRGLYEQYF.

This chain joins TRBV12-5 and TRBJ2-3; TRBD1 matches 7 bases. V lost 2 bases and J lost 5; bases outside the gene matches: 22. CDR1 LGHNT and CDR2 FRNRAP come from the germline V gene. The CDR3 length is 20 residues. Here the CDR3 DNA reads TGTGCTAGTGGTTTGTTAAGACCCGGGACAGCCAATCCGCCGAAAGATACGCAGTATTTT. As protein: CASGLLRPGTANPPKDTQYF.

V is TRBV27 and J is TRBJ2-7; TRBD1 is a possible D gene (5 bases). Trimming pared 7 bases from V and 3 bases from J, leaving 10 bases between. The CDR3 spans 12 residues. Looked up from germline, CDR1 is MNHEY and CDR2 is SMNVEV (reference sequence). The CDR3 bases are TGTGCCAGCATCGACAGAAACTACGAGCAGTACTTC. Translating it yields CASIDRNYEQYF.

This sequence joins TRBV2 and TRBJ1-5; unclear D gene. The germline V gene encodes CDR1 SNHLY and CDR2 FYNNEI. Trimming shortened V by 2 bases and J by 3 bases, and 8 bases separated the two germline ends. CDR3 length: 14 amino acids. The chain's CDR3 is CASSEKEFNQPQHF. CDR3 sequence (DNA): TGTGCCAGCAGTGAAAAGGAGTTCAATCAGCCCCAGCATTTT.

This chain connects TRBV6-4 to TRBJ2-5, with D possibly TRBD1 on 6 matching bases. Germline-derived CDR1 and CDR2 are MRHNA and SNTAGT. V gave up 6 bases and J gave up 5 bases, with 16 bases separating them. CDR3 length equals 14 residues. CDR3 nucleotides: TGTGCCAGCAGGATCTTGGACAGCGAGGAGACCCAGTACTTC. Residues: CASRILDSEETQYF.

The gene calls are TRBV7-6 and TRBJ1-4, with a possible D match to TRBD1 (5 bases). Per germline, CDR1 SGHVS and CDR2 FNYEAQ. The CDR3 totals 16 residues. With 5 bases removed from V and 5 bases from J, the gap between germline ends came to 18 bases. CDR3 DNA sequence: TGTGCCAGCAGCCCACGAACTCCGACAGAGAATGAAAAACTGTTTTTT. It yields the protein CASSPRTPTENEKLFF.

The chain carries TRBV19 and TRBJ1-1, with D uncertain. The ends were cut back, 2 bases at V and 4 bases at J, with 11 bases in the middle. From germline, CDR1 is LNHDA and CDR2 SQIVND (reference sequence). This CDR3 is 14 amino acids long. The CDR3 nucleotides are TGTGCCAGTAGTATACAAGCTCCTAGCACTGAAGCTTTCTTT. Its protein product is CASSIQAPSTEAFF.

The CDR3 coding sequence is TGTGCCAGCTCACCTTCAGGGTCTCGCGGCTACACCTTC. As protein: CASSPSGSRGYTF. This rearrangement joins TRBV18 to TRBJ1-2, with D possibly being TRBD1 (5 bases). The CDR3 is 13 residues long. V lost 3 bases and J 8 bases, leaving 13 bases between the germline ends. Germline assignment: CDR1 KGHSH and CDR2 LQKENI.

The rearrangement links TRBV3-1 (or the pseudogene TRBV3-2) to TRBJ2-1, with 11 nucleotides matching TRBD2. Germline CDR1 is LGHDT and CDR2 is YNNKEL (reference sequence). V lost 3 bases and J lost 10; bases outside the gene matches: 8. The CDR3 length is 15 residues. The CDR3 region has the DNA TGTGCCAGCAGCCAGCTAGCGGGAGGCATCAACGAGCAGTTCTTC. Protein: CASSQLAGGINEQFF.

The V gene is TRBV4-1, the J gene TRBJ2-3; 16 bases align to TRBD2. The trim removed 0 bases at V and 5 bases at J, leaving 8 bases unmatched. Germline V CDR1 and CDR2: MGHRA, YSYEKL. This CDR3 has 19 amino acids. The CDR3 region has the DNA TGCGCCAGCAGCCAAGAGGGGACTAGCGGGGGGGCCGTTGAAGATACGCAGTATTTT. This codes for CASSQEGTSGGAVEDTQYF.

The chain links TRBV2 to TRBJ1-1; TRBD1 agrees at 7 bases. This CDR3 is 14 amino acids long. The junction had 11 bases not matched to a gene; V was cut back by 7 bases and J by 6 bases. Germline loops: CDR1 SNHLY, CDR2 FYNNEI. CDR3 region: CASILEPGGSEAFF. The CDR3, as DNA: TGTGCCAGCATCCTTGAGCCAGGGGGATCTGAAGCTTTCTTT.

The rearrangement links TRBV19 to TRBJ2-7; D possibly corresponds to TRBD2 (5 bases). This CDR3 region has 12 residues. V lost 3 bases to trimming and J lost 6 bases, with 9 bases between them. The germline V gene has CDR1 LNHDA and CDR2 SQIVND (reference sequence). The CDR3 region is CASSIGLFEQYF. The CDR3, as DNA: TGTGCCAGTAGTATCGGACTGTTCGAGCAGTACTTC.

The CDR3 coding sequence is TGTGCCAGCAGCGTAGATGGAGGAACTGAGCAGTACTTC. Encoded protein: CASSVDGGTEQYF. V gene TRBV9 combines with J gene TRBJ2-7, with D maybe TRBD2 (5 bases). Trimming pared 0 bases from V and 7 bases from J, leaving 11 bases between. Germline V gene data show CDR1 as SGDLS and CDR2 as YYNGEE. This CDR3 spans 13 amino acids.

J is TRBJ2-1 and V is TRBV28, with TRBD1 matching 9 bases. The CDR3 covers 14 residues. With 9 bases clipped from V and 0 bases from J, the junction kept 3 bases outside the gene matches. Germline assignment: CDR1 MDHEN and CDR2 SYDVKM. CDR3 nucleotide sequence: TGTGCCAGTGGACAGGGGAGCTCCTACAATGAGCAGTTCTTC. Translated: CASGQGSSYNEQFF.

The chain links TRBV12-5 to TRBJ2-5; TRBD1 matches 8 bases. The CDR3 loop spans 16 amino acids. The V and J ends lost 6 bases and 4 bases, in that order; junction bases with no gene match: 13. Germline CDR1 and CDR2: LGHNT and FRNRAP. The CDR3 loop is CASGGGQGSGIETQYF. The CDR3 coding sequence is TGTGCTAGTGGGGGCGGACAGGGATCTGGGATAGAGACCCAGTACTTC.

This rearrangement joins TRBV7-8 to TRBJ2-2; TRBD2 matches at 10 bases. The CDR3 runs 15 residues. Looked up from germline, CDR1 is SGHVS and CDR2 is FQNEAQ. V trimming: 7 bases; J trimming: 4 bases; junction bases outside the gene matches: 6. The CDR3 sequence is CASKERGGLTGELFF. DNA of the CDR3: TGTGCCAGCAAAGAGCGGGGGGGCCTCACCGGGGAGCTGTTTTTT.

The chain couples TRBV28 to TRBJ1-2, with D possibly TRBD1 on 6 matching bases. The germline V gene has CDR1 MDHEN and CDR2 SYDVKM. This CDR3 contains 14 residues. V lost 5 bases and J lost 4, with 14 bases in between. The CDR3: CASSASGAVYGYTF. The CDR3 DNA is TGTGCCAGCAGTGCATCAGGGGCGGTCTATGGCTACACCTTC.

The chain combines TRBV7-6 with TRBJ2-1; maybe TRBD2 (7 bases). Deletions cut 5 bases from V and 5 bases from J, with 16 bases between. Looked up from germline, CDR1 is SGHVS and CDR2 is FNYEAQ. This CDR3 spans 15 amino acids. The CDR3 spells CASSIAGAPNNEQFF. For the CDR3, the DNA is TGTGCCAGCAGCATTGCGGGGGCCCCCAACAATGAGCAGTTCTTC.